These 15 T cell receptor beta chains came from one sample sequenced in a study of T cell responses to AZD1222 COVID-19 vaccine. The method was immunoSEQ multiplex PCR; TCRdb's version includes in-frame clones alone and lacks a portion of them. The table records about 120,000 clones, 92% of them present only once. The sequences come from peripheral blood, collected on day 0 of AZD1222 vaccination. The receptors were sampled from an adult in good health.

The gene calls are TRBV19 and TRBJ1-4; TRBD1 matches 7 bases. The germline V gene encodes CDR1 LNHDA and CDR2 SQIVND (reference sequence). The CDR3 runs 14 residues. The junction had 4 bases not matched to a gene; V was cut back by 3 bases and J by 6 bases. The CDR3 protein is CASSMVDRDEKLFF. CDR3 nucleotide sequence: TGTGCCAGTAGTATGGTAGACAGGGATGAAAAACTGTTTTTT.

V usage is TRBV9 and J usage is TRBJ2-4, with a weak D call TRBD1 (6 bases). The germline V gene encodes CDR1 SGDLS and CDR2 YYNGEE. With 4 bases removed from V and 8 bases from J, the gap between germline ends came to 13 bases. CDR3 length: 13 residues. As DNA, the CDR3 is TGTGCCAGCAGCCCACAGGGTAGGGACATTCAGTACTTC. Translated, it gives CASSPQGRDIQYF.

The gene calls are TRBV28 and TRBJ2-1; D might be TRBD1 (5 bases). V lost 2 bases to trimming and J lost 3 bases, with 11 bases between them. CDR3 length: 15 amino acids. Germline V gene lookup returns CDR1 MDHEN and CDR2 SYDVKM. DNA for the CDR3: TGTGCCAGCAGTTTAGGGGCTGATTACTACAATGAGCAGTTCTTC. The encoded protein is CASSLGADYYNEQFF.

This clone was observed once. The gene calls are TRBV9 and TRBJ2-7; D is perhaps TRBD1 or TRBD2 (5 bases each). The V gene's germline CDR1 is SGDLS and CDR2 YYNGEE. The germline V and J ends were trimmed by 2 bases and 3 bases, with 12 bases remaining between them. This CDR3 comprises 14 residues. The CDR3 DNA is TGTGCCAGCAGCGTCGGGGCGGAAGACTACGAGCAGTACTTC. Its translation is CASSVGAEDYEQYF.

V usage is TRBV13 and J usage is TRBJ2-1; 11 bases fit TRBD2. Per the germline V gene, CDR1 is PRHDT and CDR2 is FYEKMQ (reference sequence). This CDR3 contains 15 residues. After removal of 6 bases from V and 4 bases from J, the junction contained 5 bases not matched to a gene. The CDR3 loop is CASSSGLADYNEQFF. The CDR3 region has the DNA TGTGCCAGCAGTTCGGGACTAGCGGATTACAATGAGCAGTTCTTC.

This chain links TRBV6-1 with TRBJ2-7, with no clear D. Germline V CDR1 and CDR2: MNHNS, SASEGT. V shed 2 bases and J shed 1 base, with 9 bases lying between them. The CDR3 length is 14 residues. As DNA, the CDR3 is TGTGCCAGCAGTGAACTCTGGTCTTCCTACGAGCAGTACTTC. Amino acids: CASSELWSSYEQYF.

V and J are TRBV27 and TRBJ1-1, with D unclear. Germline V gene data show CDR1 as MNHEY and CDR2 as SMNVEV (reference sequence). The CDR3 covers 16 residues. The ends were cut back, 10 bases at V and 0 bases at J, with 21 bases in the middle. CDR3 in amino acids: CATRNLRVGLNTEAFF. The CDR3 nucleotides are TGTGCCACCCGTAATCTAAGGGTCGGGCTGAACACTGAAGCTTTCTTT.

The genes are TRBV29-1 and TRBJ2-4, with 7 positions matching TRBD1. The CDR3 has 12 amino acids. The V gene's germline CDR1 is SQVTM and CDR2 ANQGSEA. The V segment lost 4 bases and the J segment 5 bases; nucleotides outside the gene matches: 2. The CDR3: CSVAQGENIQYF. DNA of the CDR3: TGCAGCGTTGCTCAGGGGGAAAACATTCAGTACTTC. The complete variable domain, with remaining parts taken from reference TRBV29-1 and TRBJ2-4, reads SAVISQKPSRDICQRGTSLTIQCQVDSQVTMMFWYRQQPGQSLTLIATANQGSEATYESGFVIDKFPISRPNLTFSTLTVSNMSPEDSSIYLCSVAQGENIQYFGAGTRLSVL.

The V gene is TRBV19, the J gene TRBJ1-2; 7 bases are a match to TRBD1. Germline CDR1 LNHDA, CDR2 SQIVND (reference sequence). With 4 bases clipped from V and 0 bases from J, the junction kept 5 bases outside the gene matches. The length of the CDR3 is 15 residues. The CDR3 nucleotides are TGTGCCAGTAGTAAGGGACAGCTTTCTAACTATGGCTACACCTTC. Amino acids: CASSKGQLSNYGYTF.

This clone has only one observation. The rearrangement joins TRBV3-1 (or the pseudogene TRBV3-2) to TRBJ1-6, with 8 bases aligning to TRBD1. There are 19 residues in the CDR3. The V gene end was trimmed by 6 bases and the J gene end by 7 bases; junction bases not matched to a gene: 20. Germline CDR1 reads LGHDT; CDR2 reads YNNKEL (reference sequence). CDR3 protein: CASSRTPNPGQGKNSPLHF. The CDR3 DNA sequence: TGTGCCAGCAGTCGCACCCCGAATCCCGGACAGGGAAAGAATTCACCCCTCCACTTT.

The chain is built from TRBV11-2 and TRBJ2-2; 7 nucleotides agree with TRBD1. Unmatched junction bases numbered 7, after V lost 5 bases and J lost 1 base. CDR1 and CDR2 (germline): SGHAT, FQNNGV. This CDR3 comprises 16 residues. The CDR3 nucleotides read TGTGCCAGCAGCACGAGGACAGGCAAGAACACCGGGGAGCTGTTTTTT. It is translated as CASSTRTGKNTGELFF.

The chain has TRBV4-1 and TRBJ1-6; the D gene is possibly TRBD1 (6 bases). V dropped 0 bases and J dropped 13 bases, with 13 bases sitting between them. The germline V gene encodes CDR1 MGHRA and CDR2 YSYEKL. The CDR3 consists of 14 residues. This CDR3 reads CASSQEGGNGPLHF. The CDR3 DNA reads as TGCGCCAGCAGCCAAGAAGGGGGGAATGGTCCCCTCCACTTT.

The chain has TRBV27 and TRBJ2-5; D might be TRBD2 (6 bases). The CDR3 has 14 amino acids. From germline, CDR1 is MNHEY and CDR2 SMNVEV (reference sequence). Trimming pared 6 bases from V and 1 base from J, leaving 12 bases between. The CDR3 is CASSDTSSQETQYF. In nucleotides, the CDR3 is TGTGCCAGCAGCGATACTAGCAGCCAAGAGACCCAGTACTTC.

In DNA form, the CDR3 reads TGTGCCAGCAGCTTACTTCCGGACAGCACTGACGACTATGGCTACACCTTC. Protein: CASSLLPDSTDDYGYTF. This chain uses TRBV7-9 with TRBJ1-2; tentative D call: TRBD1 (6 bases). V lost 2 bases and J lost 3, with 19 bases in between. The germline CDR1 and CDR2 sequences are SEHNR and FQNEAQ (reference sequence). The CDR3 is 17 residues long.

The rearrangement uses TRBV6-5 and TRBJ2-1; TRBD2 aligns across 8 bases. With 4 bases clipped from V and 8 bases from J, the junction kept 7 bases outside the gene matches. The CDR3 is 14 residues long. Per the germline V gene, CDR1 is MNHEY and CDR2 is SVGAGI. The CDR3 loop reads CASSSSGSMHEQFF. The CDR3 DNA is TGTGCCAGCAGTTCGAGCGGGAGTATGCATGAGCAGTTCTTC.